These 12 T cell receptor beta chains share one sample of origin, sequenced in a study of T cell responses to AZD1222 COVID-19 vaccine. Generated by immunoSEQ multiplex PCR, the TCRdb table keeps only in-frame clones and is missing some. The sample includes around 100,000 clones, approximately 86% seen only once; the top ten take about 6%. Sample: peripheral blood, taken on day 0 of AZD1222 vaccination. These receptors were obtained from an adult in good health.

J is TRBJ2-1 and V is TRBV6-5; TRBD1 matches at 8 bases. The CDR3 totals 14 residues. In germline, CDR1 is MNHEY, CDR2 SVGAGI. With 2 bases clipped from V and 6 bases from J, the junction kept 3 bases outside the gene matches. CDR3 in amino acids: CASSYGTGSNEQFF. CDR3 in DNA: TGTGCCAGCAGTTACGGGACAGGTTCCAATGAGCAGTTCTTC.

The chain couples TRBV18 to TRBJ2-7, with D possibly TRBD1 on 5 matching bases. This CDR3 region has 13 residues. CDR1 and CDR2 (germline): KGHSH, LQKENI. The V and J ends lost 3 bases and 6 bases respectively, with 12 bases between them. CDR3: CASSPNRRAEQYF. The CDR3 bases are TGTGCCAGCTCACCTAACAGGCGAGCCGAGCAGTACTTC. The variable domain in full, with the rest retrieved from reference TRBV18 and TRBJ2-7, is NAGVMQNPRHLVRRRGQEARLRCSPMKGHSHVYWYRQLPEEGLKFMVYLQKENIIDESGMPKERFSAEFPKEGPSILRIQQVVRGDSAAYFCASSPNRRAEQYFGPGTRLTVT.

The rearrangement joins TRBV11-2 to TRBJ1-4; possible D gene TRBD1, 5 bases. Germline V gene data show CDR1 as SGHAT and CDR2 as FQNNGV. V was clipped by 0 bases and J by 5 bases, with 19 bases between them. The CDR3 runs 18 residues. The CDR3 spells CASSLDKWSTARNEKLFF. DNA of the CDR3: TGTGCCAGCAGCTTAGATAAATGGTCGACAGCAAGAAATGAAAAACTGTTTTTT.

This clone was seen once. This rearrangement joins TRBV5-1 to TRBJ1-2, with TRBD1 matching over 7 bases. Per germline, CDR1 SGHRS and CDR2 YFSETQ. The length of the CDR3 is 17 residues. The V segment lost 0 bases and the J segment 2 bases; nucleotides outside the gene matches: 10. The CDR3 here is CASSLAPGTALNYGYTF. Here the CDR3 DNA reads TGCGCCAGCAGCTTGGCCCCCGGGACAGCCCTAAACTATGGCTACACCTTC. Supplemented by reference TRBV5-1 and TRBJ1-2, the full variable domain reads KAGVTQTPRYLIKTRGQQVTLSCSPISGHRSVSWYQQTPGQGLQFLFEYFSETQRNKGNFPGRFSGRQFSNSRSEMNVSTLELGDSALYLCASSLAPGTALNYGYTFGSGTRLTVV.

This chain connects TRBV7-6 to TRBJ1-1; 7 positions match TRBD1. V shed 1 base, J shed 1 base, and the junction held 3 bases outside the gene matches. Per the germline V gene, CDR1 is SGHVS and CDR2 is FNYEAQ. CDR3 size: 15 residues. Here the CDR3 reads CASSLGGTANTEAFF. In DNA, the CDR3 is TGTGCCAGCAGCTTAGGCGGGACAGCGAACACTGAAGCTTTCTTT.

This rearrangement joins TRBV10-2 to TRBJ2-2, with TRBD1 matching over 10 bases. CDR1 WSHSY and CDR2 SAAADI come from the germline V gene. V shed 4 bases, J shed 7 bases, and the junction held 6 bases outside the gene matches. This CDR3 contains 15 residues. CDR3 nucleotide sequence: TGCGCCAGCAGTGGGACAGGGGGTAGGGTCGGGGAGCTGTTTTTT. It yields the protein CASSGTGGRVGELFF.

The chain combines TRBV21-1 with TRBJ1-4; no DNA check was done on the table's D call, TRBD1. TRBV21-1 is tagged as a pseudogene. This CDR3 is 14 amino acids long. The CDR3 DNA sequence: TGTGCCAGGAACCAACAGACGCATAGGGGAAAACTGTTTTTT. Protein: CARNQQTHRGKLFF.

The rearrangement uses TRBV2 and TRBJ2-1, with 10 positions matching TRBD2. CDR3 length equals 19 residues. Per germline, CDR1 SNHLY and CDR2 FYNNEI. Germline trimming cut 0 bases from V and 5 bases from J; bases unmatched to any gene: 13. This CDR3 reads CASSEALAGAPEVNNEQFF. Here the CDR3 DNA reads TGTGCCAGCAGTGAAGCTCTAGCGGGAGCCCCGGAGGTGAACAATGAGCAGTTCTTC.

The V and J genes are TRBV14 and TRBJ1-2; D remains ambiguous. CDR3 length: 14 residues. Trimming pared 4 bases from V and 8 bases from J, leaving 17 bases between. CDR1 is SGHDN, CDR2 FVKESK, per germline. CDR3 loop: CASSPRRWMDGYTF. CDR3 in DNA: TGTGCCAGCAGCCCCCGAAGGTGGATGGACGGCTACACCTTC.

The chain links TRBV5-6 to TRBJ2-7, with D tentatively TRBD1 (5 bases). The CDR3 is 14 residues long. CDR1 is SGHDT and CDR2 is YYEEEE in the germline V gene. The germline V and J ends were trimmed by 2 bases and 0 bases, with 9 bases remaining between them. Here the CDR3 reads CASSFDDSSYEQYF. The CDR3 DNA reads as TGTGCCAGCAGCTTTGATGACAGCTCCTACGAGCAGTACTTC. The variable domain in full, completed from reference TRBV5-6 and TRBJ2-7, reads DAGVTQSPTHLIKTRGQQVTLRCSPKSGHDTVSWYQQALGQGPQFIFQYYEEEERQRGNFPDRFSGHQFPNYSSELNVNALLLGDSALYLCASSFDDSSYEQYFGPGTRLTVT.

The V call is TRBV30, the J call TRBJ1-2; the D is unclear. This CDR3 contains 13 residues. CDR1 and CDR2 (germline): GTSNPN, SVGIG (reference sequence). The germline V and J ends were trimmed by 3 bases and 8 bases, with 16 bases remaining between them. The CDR3 coding sequence is TGTGCCTGGAGGGTCCCCACACAACTAGGCTACACCTTC. This codes for CAWRVPTQLGYTF. The full variable domain, its missing parts supplied by reference TRBV30 and TRBJ1-2, is SQTIHQWPATLVQPVGSPLSLECTVEGTSNPNLYWYRQAAGRGLQLLFYSVGIGQISSEVPQNLSASRPQDRQFILSSKKLLLSDSGFYLCAWRVPTQLGYTFGSGTRLTVV.

This clone was picked up one time. The V call is TRBV5-8, the J call TRBJ1-4, with 7 bases identical to TRBD1. Germline V CDR1 and CDR2: SGHTS, YDEGEE. The CDR3 has 15 residues. J gave up 5 bases and V 4 bases, and 8 bases lay outside the gene matches. The CDR3 region has the DNA TGTGCCAGCAGCAGGGCGTTACAGGGGAATGAAAAACTGTTTTTT. Amino acid sequence: CASSRALQGNEKLFF.